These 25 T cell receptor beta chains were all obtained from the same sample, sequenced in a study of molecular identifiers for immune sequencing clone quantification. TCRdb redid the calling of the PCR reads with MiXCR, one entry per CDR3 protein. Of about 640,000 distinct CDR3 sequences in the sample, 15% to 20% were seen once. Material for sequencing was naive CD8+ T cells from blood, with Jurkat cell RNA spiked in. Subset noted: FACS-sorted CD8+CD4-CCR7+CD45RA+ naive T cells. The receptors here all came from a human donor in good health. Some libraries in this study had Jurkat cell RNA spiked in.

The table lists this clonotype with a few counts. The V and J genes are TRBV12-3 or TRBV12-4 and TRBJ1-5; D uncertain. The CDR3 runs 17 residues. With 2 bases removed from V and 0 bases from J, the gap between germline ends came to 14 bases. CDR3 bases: TGTGCCAGCAGTTTAAGGCGTAGCGATTATAGCAATCAGCCCCAGCATTTT. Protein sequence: CASSLRRSDYSNQPQHF.

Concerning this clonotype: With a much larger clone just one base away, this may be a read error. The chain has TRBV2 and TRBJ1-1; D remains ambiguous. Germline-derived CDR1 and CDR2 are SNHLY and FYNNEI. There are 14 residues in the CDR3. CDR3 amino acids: CASCEPVANTEAFF. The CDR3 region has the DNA TGTGCCAGCTGTGAACCAGTCGCCAACACTGAAGCTTTCTTT.

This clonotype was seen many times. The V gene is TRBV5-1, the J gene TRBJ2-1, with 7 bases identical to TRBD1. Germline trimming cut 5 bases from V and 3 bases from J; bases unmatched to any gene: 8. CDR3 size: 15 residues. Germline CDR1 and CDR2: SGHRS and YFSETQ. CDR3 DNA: TGCGCCAGCAGGTACCGGGACAGTTACTACAATGAGCAGTTCTTC. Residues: CASRYRDSYYNEQFF.

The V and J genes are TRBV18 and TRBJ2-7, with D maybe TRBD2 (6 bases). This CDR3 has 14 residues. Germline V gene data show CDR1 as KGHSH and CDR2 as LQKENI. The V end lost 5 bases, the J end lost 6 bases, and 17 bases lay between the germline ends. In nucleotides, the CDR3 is TGTGCCAGCTCATCTCTCGGAGGGATCAGCGAGCAGTACTTC. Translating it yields CASSSLGGISEQYF.

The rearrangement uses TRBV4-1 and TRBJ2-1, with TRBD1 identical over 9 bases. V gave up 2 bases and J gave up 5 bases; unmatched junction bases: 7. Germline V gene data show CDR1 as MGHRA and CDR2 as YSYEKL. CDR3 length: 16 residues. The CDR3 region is CASSQRTGGANNEQFF. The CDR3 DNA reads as TGCGCCAGCAGCCAACGAACAGGGGGCGCGAACAATGAGCAGTTCTTC.

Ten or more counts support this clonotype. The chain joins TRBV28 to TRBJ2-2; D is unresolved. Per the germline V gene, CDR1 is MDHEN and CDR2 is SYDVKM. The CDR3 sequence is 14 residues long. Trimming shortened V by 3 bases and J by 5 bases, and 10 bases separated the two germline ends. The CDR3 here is CASSFQEMTGELFF. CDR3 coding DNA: TGTGCCAGCAGTTTTCAGGAGATGACCGGGGAGCTGTTTTTT.

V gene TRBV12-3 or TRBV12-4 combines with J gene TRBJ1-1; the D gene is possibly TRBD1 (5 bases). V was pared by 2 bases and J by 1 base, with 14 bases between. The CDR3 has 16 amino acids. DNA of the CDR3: TGTGCCAGCAGTTTACCAGGGATCTATACGAACACTGAAGCTTTCTTT. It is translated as CASSLPGIYTNTEAFF.

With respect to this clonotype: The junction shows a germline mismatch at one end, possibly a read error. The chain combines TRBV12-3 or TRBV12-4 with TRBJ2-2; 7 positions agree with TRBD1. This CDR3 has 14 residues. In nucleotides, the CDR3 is TGTTCCAGCAGTGCCGGGACAGCTACCGGGGAGCTGTTTTTT. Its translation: CSSSAGTATGELFF.

The CDR3, as DNA: TGTGCCAGCAGTTACTCGCCTAGGGACAGGGACCAAGAGACCCAGTACTTC. This sequence encodes CASSYSPRDRDQETQYF. The chain employs TRBV6-2 or TRBV6-3 and TRBJ2-5, with TRBD1 identical over 9 bases. This CDR3 spans 17 amino acids. V gave up 0 bases and J gave up 0 bases; unmatched junction bases: 5. Germline V lookup: CDR1 MNHEY, CDR2 SVGEGT.

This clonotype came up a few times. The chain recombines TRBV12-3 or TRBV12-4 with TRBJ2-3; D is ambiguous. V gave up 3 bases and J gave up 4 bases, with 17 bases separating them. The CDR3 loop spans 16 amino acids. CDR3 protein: CASSFDARAIADTQYF. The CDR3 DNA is TGTGCCAGCAGTTTTGATGCGAGAGCTATAGCAGATACGCAGTATTTT.

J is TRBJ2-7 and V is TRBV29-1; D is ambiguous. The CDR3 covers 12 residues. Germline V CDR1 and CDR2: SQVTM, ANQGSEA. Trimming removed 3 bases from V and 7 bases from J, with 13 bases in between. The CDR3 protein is CSVERTGEEQYF. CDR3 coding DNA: TGCAGCGTTGAGAGGACCGGTGAGGAGCAGTACTTC.

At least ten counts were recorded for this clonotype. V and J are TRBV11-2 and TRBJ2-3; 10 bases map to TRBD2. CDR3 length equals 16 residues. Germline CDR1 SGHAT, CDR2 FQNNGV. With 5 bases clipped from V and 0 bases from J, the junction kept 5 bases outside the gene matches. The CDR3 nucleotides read TGTGCCAGCAGCGTAATAGCGGGAGGTAGCACAGATACGCAGTATTTT. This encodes CASSVIAGGSTDTQYF.

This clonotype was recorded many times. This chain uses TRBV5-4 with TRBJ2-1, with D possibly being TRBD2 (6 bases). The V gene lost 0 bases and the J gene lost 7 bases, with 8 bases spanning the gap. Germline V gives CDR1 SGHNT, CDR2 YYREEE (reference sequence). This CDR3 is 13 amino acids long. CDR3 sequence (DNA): TGTGCCAGCAGCTTGGCGGCGGGGAATGAGCAGTTCTTC. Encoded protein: CASSLAAGNEQFF.

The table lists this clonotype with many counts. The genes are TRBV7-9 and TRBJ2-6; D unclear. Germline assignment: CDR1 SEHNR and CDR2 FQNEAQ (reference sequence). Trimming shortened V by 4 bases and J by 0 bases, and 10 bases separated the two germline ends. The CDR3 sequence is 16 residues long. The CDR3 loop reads CASSSGRISGANVLTF. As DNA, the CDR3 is TGTGCCAGCAGCTCCGGACGGATCTCTGGGGCCAACGTCCTGACTTTC.

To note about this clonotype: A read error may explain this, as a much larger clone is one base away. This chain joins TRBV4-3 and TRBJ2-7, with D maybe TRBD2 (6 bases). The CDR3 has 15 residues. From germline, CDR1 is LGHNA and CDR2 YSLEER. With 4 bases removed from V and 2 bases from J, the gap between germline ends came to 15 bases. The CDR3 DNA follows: TGCGCCAGCAGCCCCTTTCGGGACTGTCCCTACGAGCAGTACTTC. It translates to CASSPFRDCPYEQYF.

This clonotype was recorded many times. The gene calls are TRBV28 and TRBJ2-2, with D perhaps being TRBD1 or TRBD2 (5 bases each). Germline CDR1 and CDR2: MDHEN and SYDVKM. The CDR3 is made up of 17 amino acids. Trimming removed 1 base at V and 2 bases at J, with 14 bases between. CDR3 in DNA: TGTGCCAGCAGTTTATACACCGGGACCACAAACACCGGGGAGCTGTTTTTT. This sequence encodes CASSLYTGTTNTGELFF.

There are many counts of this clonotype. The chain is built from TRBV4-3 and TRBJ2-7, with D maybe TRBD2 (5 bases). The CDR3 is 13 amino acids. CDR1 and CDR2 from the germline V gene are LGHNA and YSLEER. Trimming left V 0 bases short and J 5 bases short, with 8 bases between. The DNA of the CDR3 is TGCGCCAGCAGCCAAGATCCGGGGAACGAGCAGTACTTC. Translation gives CASSQDPGNEQYF.

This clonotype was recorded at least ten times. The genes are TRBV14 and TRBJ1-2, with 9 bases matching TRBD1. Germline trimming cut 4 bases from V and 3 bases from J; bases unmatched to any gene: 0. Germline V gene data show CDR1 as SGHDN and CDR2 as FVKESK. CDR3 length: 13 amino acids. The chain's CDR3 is CASSRTGDYGYTF. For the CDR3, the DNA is TGTGCCAGCAGCCGGACAGGGGACTATGGCTACACCTTC.

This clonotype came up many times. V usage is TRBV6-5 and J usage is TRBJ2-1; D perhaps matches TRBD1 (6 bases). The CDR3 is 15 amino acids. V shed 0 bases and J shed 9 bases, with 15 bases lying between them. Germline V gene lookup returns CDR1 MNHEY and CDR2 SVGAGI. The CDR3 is CASSYSISGDSEQFF. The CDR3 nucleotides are TGTGCCAGCAGTTACTCGATATCAGGGGATAGTGAGCAGTTCTTC.

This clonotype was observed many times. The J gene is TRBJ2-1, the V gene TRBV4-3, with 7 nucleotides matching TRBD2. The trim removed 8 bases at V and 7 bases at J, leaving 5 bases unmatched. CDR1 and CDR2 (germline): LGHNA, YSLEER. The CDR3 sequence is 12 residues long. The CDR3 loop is CASRDYGNEQFF. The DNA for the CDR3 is TGCGCCAGCCGGGACTACGGGAATGAGCAGTTCTTC.

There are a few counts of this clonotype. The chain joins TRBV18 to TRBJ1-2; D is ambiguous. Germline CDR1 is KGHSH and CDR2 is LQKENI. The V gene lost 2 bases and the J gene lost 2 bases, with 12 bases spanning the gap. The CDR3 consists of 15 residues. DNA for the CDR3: TGTGCCAGCTCACCAATTCGAGGTTACAACTATGGCTACACCTTC. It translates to CASSPIRGYNYGYTF.

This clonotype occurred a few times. CDR3: CASSYLGIYEQYF. The CDR3 DNA is TGTGCCAGCAGTTACCTTGGCATCTACGAGCAGTACTTC. This chain joins TRBV6-2 or TRBV6-3 and TRBJ2-7, with unresolved D. Trimming cost V 2 bases and J 3 bases, with 8 bases left between them. CDR3 size: 13 residues. Germline lookup yields CDR1 MNHEY and CDR2 SVGEGT.

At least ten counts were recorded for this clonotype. In DNA, the CDR3 is TGTGCCAGTAGTATCATGGGACTAGCGGGAGAGGAGACCCAGTACTTC. It translates to CASSIMGLAGEETQYF. The rearrangement joins TRBV19 to TRBJ2-5; 14 bases agree with TRBD2. The CDR3 runs 16 residues. The germline V gene has CDR1 LNHDA and CDR2 SQIVND (reference sequence). Trimming cost V 3 bases and J 5 bases; bases outside gene matches: 5. The whole variable domain, remainder taken from reference TRBV19 and TRBJ2-5, is DGGITQSPKYLFRKEGQNVTLSCEQNLNHDAMYWYRQDPGQGLRLIYYSQIVNDFQKGDIAEGYSVSREKKESFPLTVTSAQKNPTAFYLCASSIMGLAGEETQYFGPGTRLLVL.

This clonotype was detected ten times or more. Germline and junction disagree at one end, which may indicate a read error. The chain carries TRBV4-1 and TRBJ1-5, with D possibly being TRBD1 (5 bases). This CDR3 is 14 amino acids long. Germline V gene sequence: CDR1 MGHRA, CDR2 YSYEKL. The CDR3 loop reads CASSQGVGNQPQHF. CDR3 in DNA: TGTGCCAGCAGCCAAGGGGTAGGAAATCAGCCCCAGCATTTT.

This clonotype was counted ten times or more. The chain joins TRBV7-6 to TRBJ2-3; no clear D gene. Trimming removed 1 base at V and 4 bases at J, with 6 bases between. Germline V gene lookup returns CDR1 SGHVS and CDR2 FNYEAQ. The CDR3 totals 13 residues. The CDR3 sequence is CASSLDFPDTQYF. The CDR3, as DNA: TGTGCCAGCAGCTTAGACTTCCCAGATACGCAGTATTTT.